This T cell receptor beta chain is from a study of early T cells in non-severe SARS-CoV-2 infection. Background on the study: Bulk RNA taken from unsorted whole blood was sequenced, leaving chains unpaired.

This clonotype was picked up a small number of times. The antigen remains undetermined. Individual cDNA molecules received unique molecular identifiers during library preparation. TCRdb fed the 5' RACE reads into MiXCR, producing one record per CDR3 protein. The sample has roughly 34,000 distinct CDR3 sequences, approximately 5% seen once. Germline CDR1 and CDR2: SGHDN and FVKESK. The ends were cut back, 0 bases at V and 10 bases at J, with 10 bases in the middle. This CDR3 has 13 residues. The study's findings and limits: Matching against VDJdb likely underestimated virus-specific expansions, favoring anti-spike CD8.

The receptor comes from an adult who was a healthcare worker with PCR-confirmed SARS-CoV-2 infection or an uninfected control (not recorded which). The sample comprised whole blood. The chain has TRBV14 and TRBJ2-1; D gene unclear. CDR3 in amino acids: CASSQDRVEEQFF. CDR3 nucleotides: TGTGCCAGCAGCCAAGATCGAGTGGAAGAGCAGTTCTTC.